The next 27 T cell receptor beta chains were all read from a single sample in a study of response to subunit inactivated influenza vaccine. TCRdb processed the RT-PCR reads anew with MiXCR; each CDR3 protein has one entry. Here the sample spans roughly 570,000 distinct CDR3 sequences, 12% to 15% being singletons. The source material was PBMCs from blood, sampled about 13 days after vaccination. These receptors were obtained from a man aged 50 or older who received an inactivated influenza vaccine.

The genes are TRBV12-3 or TRBV12-4 and TRBJ2-2, with 8 bases that match TRBD2. The CDR3 has 18 residues. The V segment lost 3 bases and the J segment 0 bases; nucleotides outside the gene matches: 9. Here the CDR3 DNA reads TGTGCCAGCAGTTTCCAAATCCTAGCGGGTTCGAACACCGGGGAGCTGTTTTTT. Translated: CASSFQILAGSNTGELFF.

This clonotype was detected only a few times. Here the CDR3 reads CASSPGLIQGNTIYF. The CDR3 nucleotides read TGTGCCAGCTCACCCGGCCTTATCCAGGGAAACACCATATATTTT. The genes are TRBV18 and TRBJ1-3; unclear D gene. V lost 3 bases to trimming and J lost 4 bases, with 13 bases between them. Germline V lookup: CDR1 KGHSH, CDR2 LQKENI. This CDR3 is 15 amino acids long.

The V and J genes are TRBV20-1 and TRBJ1-5; D might be TRBD1 (5 bases). The CDR3 sequence is 14 residues long. V was trimmed by 0 bases and J by 15 bases, leaving 21 bases between them. The germline V gene has CDR1 DFQATT and CDR2 SNEGSKA (reference sequence). CDR3 sequence: CSARDPRGGSDSHF. In DNA form, the CDR3 reads TGCAGTGCTAGAGACCCGCGGGGGGGGAGTGACTCGCATTTT.

J is TRBJ1-5 and V is TRBV24-1; no reliable D call. The length of the CDR3 is 13 residues. V was trimmed by 4 bases and J by 10 bases, leaving 13 bases between them. Germline lookup yields CDR1 KGHDR and CDR2 SFDVKD. Written as DNA, the CDR3 is TGTGCCACCAGTGAACACAGCGACGTACCCCAGCATTTT. It yields the protein CATSEHSDVPQHF.

The table lists this clonotype with a few counts. The chain uses TRBV24-1 and TRBJ2-1, with D possibly being TRBD2 (5 bases). The CDR3 is made up of 18 amino acids. Germline V gene data show CDR1 as KGHDR and CDR2 as SFDVKD. The V gene lost 6 bases and the J gene lost 1 base, with 21 bases spanning the gap. CDR3 in amino acids: CATSSGEGQTSSYNEQFF. Written as DNA, the CDR3 is TGTGCCACCAGTTCTGGAGAGGGTCAAACCTCTTCCTACAATGAGCAGTTCTTC.

V usage is TRBV12-3 or TRBV12-4 and J usage is TRBJ1-4; no firm D call. Trimming shortened V by 1 base and J by 0 bases, and 9 bases separated the two germline ends. CDR3 length: 16 amino acids. CDR3 residues: CASSLGDFATNEKLFF. The CDR3 bases are TGTGCCAGCAGTTTAGGAGATTTTGCAACTAATGAAAAACTGTTTTTT.

A few counts support this clonotype. This sequence joins TRBV12-3 or TRBV12-4 and TRBJ2-7; 10 bases are a match to TRBD1. The CDR3 loop spans 13 amino acids. V dropped 6 bases and J dropped 8; count of bases not matched to a gene: 7. The CDR3 region is CASSSGTGAQQYF. The CDR3 region has the DNA TGTGCCAGCAGCTCCGGGACAGGGGCCCAGCAGTACTTC.

V is TRBV4-3 and J is TRBJ2-5; D gene uncertain. V lost 0 bases, J lost 7 bases, and 15 bases lay in between. The germline gives CDR1 LGHNA, CDR2 YSLEER. The CDR3 length is 15 residues. CDR3 nucleotide sequence: TGCGCCAGCAGCCAAGAATTTGTTGGCTGGACGACCCAGTACTTC. This encodes CASSQEFVGWTTQYF.

The CDR3: CASRVQGSGTGELFF. The CDR3 DNA follows: TGTGCCAGCAGGGTGCAGGGGAGTGGCACCGGGGAGCTGTTTTTT. The chain joins TRBV28 to TRBJ2-2, with D possibly TRBD1 on 6 matching bases. Trimming took off 6 bases at V and 4 bases at J, with 15 bases between the two ends. Germline CDR1 MDHEN, CDR2 SYDVKM. The CDR3 loop spans 15 amino acids. The full variable domain, rest sourced from reference TRBV28 and TRBJ2-2, is DVKVTQSSRYLVKRTGEKVFLECVQDMDHENMFWYRQDPGLGLRLIYFSYDVKMKEKGDIPEGYSVSREKKERFSLILESASTNQTSMYLCASRVQGSGTGELFFGEGSRLTVL.

This clonotype was counted only a few times. The chain links TRBV24-1 to TRBJ2-3; D unresolved. Germline CDR1 reads KGHDR; CDR2 reads SFDVKD. CDR3 length: 18 residues. V shed 4 bases and J shed 2 bases, with 21 bases lying between them. CDR3 sequence (DNA): TGTGCCACCAGTGACCGGTCCACCTTGCGAGTGACCACAGATACGCAGTATTTT. Residues: CATSDRSTLRVTTDTQYF.

This clonotype occurred many times. This chain uses TRBV15 with TRBJ1-5, with D unclear. This CDR3 comprises 13 residues. Germline CDR1 is LNHNV and CDR2 is YYDKDF (reference sequence). The V end was cut by 0 bases, the J end by 7 bases, with 7 bases between. The CDR3 region is CATSRDNGQPQHF. CDR3 nucleotide sequence: TGTGCCACCAGCAGAGATAACGGCCAGCCCCAGCATTTT.

CDR3 region: CASSTERSSTYEQYF. CDR3 nucleotide sequence: TGTGCCAGTAGTACCGAGCGGAGTTCGACCTACGAGCAGTACTTC. The chain carries TRBV19 and TRBJ2-7; D is perhaps TRBD2 (5 bases). The V end was cut by 4 bases, the J end by 2 bases, with 15 bases between. This CDR3 contains 15 residues. Germline CDR1 LNHDA, CDR2 SQIVND (reference sequence).

In its sample, this clonotype was seen many times. The V and J genes are TRBV5-1 and TRBJ2-2; 11 positions match TRBD2. The CDR3 covers 16 residues. Trimming cost V 1 base and J 1 base; bases outside gene matches: 0. The germline gives CDR1 SGHRS, CDR2 YFSETQ. CDR3 DNA sequence: TGCGCCAGCAGCTTGACTAGCGGGAGGAACACCGGGGAGCTGTTTTTT. It specifies CASSLTSGRNTGELFF. Looking up the rest from reference TRBV5-1 and TRBJ2-2 gives the full variable domain: KAGVTQTPRYLIKTRGQQVTLSCSPISGHRSVSWYQQTPGQGLQFLFEYFSETQRNKGNFPGRFSGRQFSNSRSEMNVSTLELGDSALYLCASSLTSGRNTGELFFGEGSRLTVL.

The chain uses TRBV4-3 and TRBJ1-5; D remains ambiguous. Germline-derived CDR1 and CDR2 are LGHNA and YSLEER. The CDR3 length is 15 residues. V lost 4 bases to trimming and J lost 0 bases, with 10 bases between them. CDR3 sequence reads: CASSRQQNSNQPQHF. CDR3 sequence (DNA): TGCGCCAGCAGCCGCCAGCAGAATAGCAATCAGCCCCAGCATTTT.

The chain joins TRBV20-1 to TRBJ1-1, with TRBD1 matching over 7 bases. From germline, CDR1 is DFQATT and CDR2 SNEGSKA (reference sequence). This CDR3 region has 14 residues. With V trimmed by 6 bases and J by 4 bases, 11 bases remained unmatched. The CDR3 coding sequence is TGCAGTGCCCACTCCGGGACAGCTTCCACTGAAGCTTTCTTT. This translates into CSAHSGTASTEAFF.

This clonotype was seen more than once but under ten times. V is TRBV12-3 or TRBV12-4 and J is TRBJ2-5; perhaps TRBD1 as D (6 bases). The CDR3 length is 15 residues. Trimming left V 8 bases short and J 5 bases short, with 21 bases between. This CDR3 reads CASRPKTGLGETQYF. CDR3 nucleotides: TGTGCCAGCCGCCCTAAGACAGGATTGGGGGAGACCCAGTACTTC.

The V call is TRBV20-1, the J call TRBJ2-5; 9 bases map to TRBD2. With 3 bases clipped from V and 4 bases from J, the junction kept 6 bases outside the gene matches. CDR3 size: 14 residues. CDR1 and CDR2 from the germline V gene are DFQATT and SNEGSKA (reference sequence). The CDR3 nucleotides read TGCAGTGCTAGGAATTCGCGGGGGGGAGAGACCCAGTACTTC. Translated, it gives CSARNSRGGETQYF.

The J gene is TRBJ2-7, the V gene TRBV10-1; 10 nucleotides agree with TRBD1. The CDR3 is made up of 16 amino acids. V lost 0 bases to trimming and J lost 2 bases; unmatched junction nucleotides: 4. Germline CDR1 WNHNN, CDR2 SYGVQD (reference sequence). This CDR3 reads CASSESRGQGPYEQYF. CDR3 in DNA: TGCGCCAGCAGTGAGTCGAGGGGACAGGGGCCCTACGAGCAGTACTTC.

The table lists this clonotype with many counts. This chain joins TRBV3-1 and TRBJ1-2, with 7 bases identical to TRBD1. The CDR3 is 15 amino acids. The V gene end was trimmed by 1 base and the J gene end by 4 bases; junction bases not matched to a gene: 6. Germline lookup yields CDR1 LGHDT and CDR2 YNNKEL (reference sequence). As DNA, the CDR3 is TGTGCCAGCAGCCAAGCCACAGGGGTGGTCTATGGCTACACCTTC. As protein: CASSQATGVVYGYTF.

V gene TRBV24-1 combines with J gene TRBJ2-3; D unresolved. V was shortened by 3 bases and J by 0 bases, with 6 bases between the two germline ends. This CDR3 comprises 14 residues. Germline CDR1 and CDR2: KGHDR and SFDVKD. The CDR3 is CATSDPRSTDTQYF. CDR3 DNA: TGTGCCACCAGTGATCCGCGTAGCACAGATACGCAGTATTTT.

This clonotype has only a few counts. The V gene is TRBV15, the J gene TRBJ1-5; D not resolved. With 4 bases removed from V and 10 bases from J, the gap between germline ends came to 17 bases. Per the germline V gene, CDR1 is LNHNV and CDR2 is YYDKDF (reference sequence). This CDR3 is 14 amino acids long. The CDR3 region is CATSTRAGMGPQHF. CDR3 bases: TGTGCCACCAGCACACGGGCGGGGATGGGCCCCCAGCATTTT.

The chain joins TRBV28 to TRBJ1-4; D gene unclear. The CDR3 runs 12 residues. Germline values: CDR1 MDHEN, CDR2 SYDVKM. Deletions cut 4 bases from V and 6 bases from J, with 6 bases between. CDR3 region: CASSSGYEKLFF. CDR3 DNA sequence: TGTGCCAGCAGTTCGGGTTATGAAAAACTGTTTTTT.

The rearrangement uses TRBV7-8 and TRBJ2-7, with 7 nucleotides matching TRBD1. CDR1 is SGHVS, CDR2 FQNEAQ, per germline. This CDR3 region has 15 residues. Trimming at V came to 5 bases and at J to 9 bases, leaving 16 bases not matched to a gene. CDR3 sequence: CASSPETGRDSRQYF. The CDR3 DNA sequence: TGTGCCAGCAGCCCAGAGACCGGCCGGGACAGCAGGCAGTACTTC.

The chain carries TRBV10-3 and TRBJ2-6; D is undetermined. The CDR3 has 20 amino acids. Germline V gene data show CDR1 as ENHRY and CDR2 as SYGVKD. The V end lost 0 bases, the J end lost 2 bases, and 20 bases lay between the germline ends. The CDR3 protein is CAISESTPSGPRTGANVLTF. CDR3 in DNA: TGTGCCATCAGTGAGTCGACTCCTTCAGGACCCAGGACTGGGGCCAACGTCCTGACTTTC.

This clonotype showed up just a few times. V usage is TRBV12-3 or TRBV12-4 and J usage is TRBJ1-5; D may be TRBD1 (6 bases). The CDR3 consists of 13 residues. Deletions cut 3 bases from V and 7 bases from J, with 10 bases between. The CDR3 here is CASSLTGQQPQHF. For the CDR3, the DNA is TGTGCCAGCAGTTTGACGGGACAACAGCCCCAGCATTTT.

The CDR3 spells CSAPAGTNEQYF. The CDR3 DNA follows: TGCAGTGCTCCTGCCGGGACAAACGAGCAGTACTTC. The V gene is TRBV20-1, the J gene TRBJ2-7; D is possibly TRBD1 (6 bases). This CDR3 is 12 amino acids long. Germline values: CDR1 DFQATT, CDR2 SNEGSKA (reference sequence). Trimming stripped 5 bases from V and 5 bases from J, with 13 bases between.

V is TRBV4-1 and J is TRBJ1-5; TRBD1 is a possible D gene (6 bases). The CDR3 spans 14 residues. Looked up from germline, CDR1 is MGHRA and CDR2 is YSYEKL. The V end lost 2 bases, the J end lost 4 bases, and 9 bases lay between the germline ends. The CDR3 here is CASSQPGQNQPQHF. CDR3 coding DNA: TGCGCCAGCAGCCAACCCGGACAGAATCAGCCCCAGCATTTT.